Listed below are T cell receptor beta chains from one sample, sequenced in a study of T-cell reconstitution after alpha-beta-depleted transplantation in children. TCRdb itself ran the PCR reads through MiXCR, one entry per CDR3 protein. The sample gives 250,000 to 400,000 distinct CDR3 sequences, around 20% of which show up once; roughly 11% is in the top ten. The specimen comprised PBMCs, mostly from graft donor cells, sampled 180 days after TCRalphabeta/CD19-depleted stem cell transplant. These receptors were obtained from a male patient aged 5 to 17 who had a stem cell transplant for acute lymphoblastic leukemia, so the T cells may come from the graft donor. Each CDR3 is given with its conserved first and last residue. A D gene is named only where the DNA matches it firmly. Rows may omit the clone size; those that give it use once, few, many or a size class.

V	size	D	J	DNA	CDR3
TRBV7-6	few	TRBD1	TRBJ2-3	TGTGCCAGCAGCGACCGGGACAGGGTGTCAGATACGCAGTATTTT	CASSDRDRVSDTQYF
TRBV7-6	.	.	TRBJ2-5	TGTGCCAGCAGCTTAGGTTTGATCCCTGGCGGCCAAGAGACCCAGTACTTC	CASSLGLIPGGQETQYF
TRBV6-5	.	.	TRBJ2-5	TGTGCCAGCAGTTACCTTTACAGGGCAGAGACCCAGTACTTC	CASSYLYRAETQYF
TRBV11-2	.	.	TRBJ2-4	TGTGCCAGCAGATCTCTAGCCAAAAACATTCAGTACTTC	CASRSLAKNIQYF
TRBV16	few	.	TRBJ1-5	TGTGCCAGCAGCCAAAGGGCGCTTAGCAATCAGCCCCAGCATTTT	CASSQRALSNQPQHF
TRBV20-1	few	.	TRBJ2-7	TGCAGTGCCCAAGTTGGCGGGAACGAGCAGTACTTC	CSAQVGGNEQYF
TRBV6-1	many	.	TRBJ2-7	TGTGCCAGCAGCCCAGGGGCCTCCTACGAGCAGTACTTC	CASSPGASYEQYF
TRBV4-1	many	.	TRBJ2-7	TGCGCCAGCAGCCAAGGACAAAACTCCTACGAGCAGTACTTC	CASSQGQNSYEQYF
TRBV24-1	few	.	TRBJ2-1	TGTGCCACCAGTGCAGAGGGTGGAAGATACAATGAGCAGTTCTTC	CATSAEGGRYNEQFF
TRBV13	.	TRBD2	TRBJ2-7	TGTGCCAGCAGCCCCGGGACTAGCGGACTTAGCTCCTACGAGCAGTACTTC	CASSPGTSGLSSYEQYF
TRBV6-5	.	.	TRBJ1-1	TGTGCCAGCAGCTATGTCCCAGGGCGGACTGAAGCTTTCTTT	CASSYVPGRTEAFF
TRBV12-3/TRBV12-4	.	.	TRBJ2-3	TGTGCCAGCAGTTTAAGGGTTGCCTACAGCACAGATACGCAGTATTTT	CASSLRVAYSTDTQYF
TRBV5-1	.	.	TRBJ1-6	TGCGCCAGCAGCTTGTTCGCAGGGAATTCACCCCTCCACTTT	CASSLFAGNSPLHF
TRBV28	few	.	TRBJ1-3	TGTGCCAGCAGTTTTCCGGGGCTGTGGAACACCATATATTTT	CASSFPGLWNTIYF
TRBV7-2	.	.	TRBJ1-5	TGTGCCAGCAGCTTATCAGTCAGTCTCGTTACCAATCAGCCCCAGCATTTT	CASSLSVSLVTNQPQHF